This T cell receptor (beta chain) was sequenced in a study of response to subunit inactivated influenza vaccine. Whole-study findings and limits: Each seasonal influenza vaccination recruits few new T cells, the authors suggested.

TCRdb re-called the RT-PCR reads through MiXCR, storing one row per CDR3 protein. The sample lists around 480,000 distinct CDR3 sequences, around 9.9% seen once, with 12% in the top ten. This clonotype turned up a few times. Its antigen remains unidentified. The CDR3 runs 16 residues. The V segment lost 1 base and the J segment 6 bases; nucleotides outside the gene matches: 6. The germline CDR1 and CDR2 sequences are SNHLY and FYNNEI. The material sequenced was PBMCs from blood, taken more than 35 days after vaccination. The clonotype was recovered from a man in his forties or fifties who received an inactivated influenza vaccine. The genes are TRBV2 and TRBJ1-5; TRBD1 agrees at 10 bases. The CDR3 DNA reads TGTGCCAGCAGTGAAGGGGACAGGGGCTTTCGTCAGCCCCAGCATTTT. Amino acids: CASSEGDRGFRQPQHF. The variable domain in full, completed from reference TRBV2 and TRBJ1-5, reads EPEVTQTPSHQVTQMGQEVILRCVPISNHLYFYWYRQILGQKVEFLVSFYNNEISEKSEIFDDQFSVERPDGSNFTLKIRSTKLEDSAMYFCASSEGDRGFRQPQHFGDGTRLSIL.